The 12 T cell receptor beta chains presented below share a single source sample, sequenced in a study of a mutant IDH1 vaccine in newly diagnosed glioma. Here immunoSEQ multiplex PCR was the method, and the copy in TCRdb shows in-frame clones only, minus some. The table has tens of thousands of clones, 75% to 90% seen once; the top ten hold approximately 12%. Time point indicated: week 23, last vaccination. Vaccination used 300 ug of mutant IDH1 20-mer peptide per dose, with topical imiquimod. No antigen is known for these receptors. This specimen consisted of PBMCs, obtained from a glioma patient whose treatment included an IDH1 peptide vaccine. These receptors were obtained from a man aged 18 to 35 with glioma.

This sequence joins TRBV28 and TRBJ1-1; D gene uncertain. Per the germline V gene, CDR1 is MDHEN and CDR2 is SYDVKM. Trimming removed 4 bases from V and 0 bases from J, with 9 bases in between. The CDR3 is 14 amino acids. DNA for the CDR3: TGTGCCAGCAGTTACTACACAGTGAACACTGAAGCTTTCTTT. Its protein product is CASSYYTVNTEAFF.

V gene TRBV7-2 combines with J gene TRBJ1-2; D unresolved. The CDR3 extends over 12 amino acids. Trimming removed 1 base at V and 7 bases at J, with 7 bases between. Germline-derived CDR1 and CDR2 are SGHTA and FQGNSA. DNA of the CDR3: TGTGCCAGCAGCTTAGGTTACGCTGGCTACACCTTC. Translating gives CASSLGYAGYTF.

The V gene is TRBV7-9, the J gene TRBJ1-5, with 7 nucleotides matching TRBD1. Germline CDR1 and CDR2: SEHNR and FQNEAQ (reference sequence). CDR3 length: 15 amino acids. J was trimmed by 0 bases and V by 5 bases; bases with no gene match: 4. CDR3 DNA: TGTGCCAGCAGCCCCAGGGGGGATAGCAATCAGCCCCAGCATTTT. Translated: CASSPRGDSNQPQHF.

The genes are TRBV18 and TRBJ2-7, with TRBD1 matching 9 bases. CDR1 is KGHSH, CDR2 LQKENI, per germline. J gave up 0 bases and V 3 bases, and 6 bases lay outside the gene matches. This CDR3 region has 16 residues. The CDR3 reads CASSPWRTGVSYEQYF. DNA for the CDR3: TGTGCCAGCTCACCTTGGCGGACAGGGGTCTCCTACGAGCAGTACTTC.

The chain uses TRBV5-1 and TRBJ2-1; no definite D call. The CDR3 is 13 amino acids. V was cut by 0 bases and J by 10 bases, with 11 bases left in between. Germline V gene data show CDR1 as SGHRS and CDR2 as YFSETQ. CDR3: CASSLDGFREQFF. CDR3 coding DNA: TGCGCCAGCAGCTTGGATGGGTTTCGGGAGCAGTTCTTC.

The gene calls are TRBV6-5 and TRBJ1-5; TRBD1 is a possible D gene (6 bases). V was trimmed by 6 bases and J by 2 bases, leaving 11 bases between them. The CDR3 has 14 residues. CDR1 and CDR2 from the germline V gene are MNHEY and SVGAGI. DNA for the CDR3: TGTGCCAGCAGGAAACAGGGAGGCAATCAGCCCCAGCATTTT. The encoded protein is CASRKQGGNQPQHF.

The rearrangement uses TRBV7-2 and TRBJ1-6; tentative D call: TRBD1 (5 bases). Germline V gives CDR1 SGHTA, CDR2 FQGNSA. There are 15 residues in the CDR3. V was clipped by 1 base and J by 8 bases, with 12 bases between them. The chain's CDR3 is CASSLGGGPYSPLHF. The CDR3 DNA follows: TGTGCCAGCAGCTTAGGCGGGGGACCCTATTCACCCCTCCACTTT.

This rearrangement joins TRBV4-3 to TRBJ2-2, with a possible D match to TRBD1 (5 bases). Between the trimmed V and J ends, which lost 4 bases and 6 bases, there was a span of 9 bases. The CDR3 extends over 13 amino acids. CDR1 LGHNA and CDR2 YSLEER come from the germline V gene. CDR3 sequence reads: CASSRLGAGELFF. CDR3 in DNA: TGCGCCAGCAGCCGGCTAGGGGCCGGGGAGCTGTTTTTT.

V usage is TRBV5-1 and J usage is TRBJ2-2; no clear D. This CDR3 spans 17 amino acids. The germline V and J ends were trimmed by 1 base and 0 bases, with 13 bases remaining between them. Germline V lookup: CDR1 SGHRS, CDR2 YFSETQ. As DNA, the CDR3 is TGCGCCAGCAGCTTGCCAAACCGGACCGCGAACACCGGGGAGCTGTTTTTT. Residues: CASSLPNRTANTGELFF.

V usage is TRBV6-5 and J usage is TRBJ2-7, with a weak D call TRBD1 (5 bases). The CDR3 runs 12 residues. Germline CDR1 MNHEY, CDR2 SVGAGI. V shed 2 bases and J shed 3 bases, with 5 bases lying between them. The CDR3 DNA follows: TGTGCCAGCAGTTACGACAGCTACGAGCAGTACTTC. This gives the protein CASSYDSYEQYF.

Only a few counts were recorded for this clone. A junction end diverges from the germline sequence, so it may reflect a read error. This CDR3 reads CASSLGRVRYGYTF. The CDR3 DNA follows: TGTGCCAGCAGTTTGGGGCGGGTTCGCTATGGCTACACCTTC. This chain joins TRBV5-8 and TRBJ1-2; weak D call: TRBD1 (5 bases). The germline V gene encodes CDR1 SGHTS and CDR2 YDEGEE. CDR3 size: 14 residues. Full variable domain (outside the CDR3, taken from reference TRBV5-8 and TRBJ1-2): EAGVTQSPTHLIKTRGQQATLRCSPISGHTSVYWYQQALGLGLQFLLWYDEGEERNRGNFPPRFSGRQFPNYSSELNVNALELEDSALYLCASSLGRVRYGYTFGSGTRLTVV.

The chain combines TRBV4-2 with TRBJ2-5, with TRBD2 identical over 14 bases. This CDR3 is 16 amino acids long. V trimming: 6 bases; J trimming: 9 bases; junction bases outside the gene matches: 12. From germline, CDR1 is LGHNA and CDR2 YNFKEQ. The CDR3 region has the DNA TGTGCCAGCAGTCGGTGGGGGACTAGCGGGAGAGTATCCCAGTACTTC. Translated, it gives CASSRWGTSGRVSQYF.